This T cell receptor beta chain was obtained from a study of blood T cell repertoires in COVID-19. Across the whole study: Sample material is recorded as cDNA or gDNA derived from T cells, B-cell-depleted T cells, or PBMCs.

Unmatched junction bases numbered 11, after V lost 4 bases and J lost 4 bases. This CDR3 has 16 residues. The germline V gene encodes CDR1 SGHDT and CDR2 YYEEEE. The table came from immunoSEQ multiplex PCR; TCRdb's copy has only in-frame clones and leaves some out. This table holds approximately 160,000 clones, around four fifths found once. Specimen: peripheral blood. The rearrangement links TRBV5-6 to TRBJ1-5, with 7 positions matching TRBD1. This clonotype was obtained from a woman of 80 years or more with acute or convalescent COVID-19. The DNA for the CDR3 is TGTGCCAGCAGCAAATACCGGGACAGACGGAATCAGCCCCAGCATTTT. Translating it yields CASSKYRDRRNQPQHF.